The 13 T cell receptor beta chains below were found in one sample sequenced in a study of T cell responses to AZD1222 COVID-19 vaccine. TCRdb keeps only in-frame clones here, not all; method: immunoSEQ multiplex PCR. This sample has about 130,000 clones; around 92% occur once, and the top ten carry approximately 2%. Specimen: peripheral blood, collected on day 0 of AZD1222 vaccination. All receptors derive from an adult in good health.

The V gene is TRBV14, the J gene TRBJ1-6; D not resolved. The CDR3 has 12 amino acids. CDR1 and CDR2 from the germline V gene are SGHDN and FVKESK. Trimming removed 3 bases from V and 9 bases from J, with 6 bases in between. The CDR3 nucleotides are TGTGCCAGCAGCCAGGGTTCTTCACCCCTCCACTTT. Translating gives CASSQGSSPLHF.

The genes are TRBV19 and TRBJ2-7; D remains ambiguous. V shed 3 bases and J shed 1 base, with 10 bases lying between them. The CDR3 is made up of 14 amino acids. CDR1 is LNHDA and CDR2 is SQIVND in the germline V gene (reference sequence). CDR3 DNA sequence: TGTGCCAGTAGTATCACCGCACGTTCCTACGAGCAGTACTTC. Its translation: CASSITARSYEQYF.

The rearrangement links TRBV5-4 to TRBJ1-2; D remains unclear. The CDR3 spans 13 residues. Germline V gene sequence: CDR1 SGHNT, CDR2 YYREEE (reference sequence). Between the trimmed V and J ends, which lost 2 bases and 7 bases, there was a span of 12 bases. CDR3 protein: CASSFVGWGGYTF. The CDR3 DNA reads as TGTGCCAGCAGCTTCGTGGGGTGGGGTGGCTACACCTTC.

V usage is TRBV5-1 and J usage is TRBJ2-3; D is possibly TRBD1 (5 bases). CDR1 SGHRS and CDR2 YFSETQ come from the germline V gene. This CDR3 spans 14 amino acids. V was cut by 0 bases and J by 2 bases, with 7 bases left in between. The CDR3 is CASSLVDNTDTQYF. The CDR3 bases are TGCGCCAGCAGCTTGGTGGACAACACAGATACGCAGTATTTT.

In DNA, the CDR3 is TGTGCCAGCACTGTGGGGTTCGGGCAGCCCCAGCATTTT. This encodes CASTVGFGQPQHF. The genes are TRBV19 and TRBJ1-5; no definite D call. This CDR3 has 13 amino acids. Germline V lookup: CDR1 LNHDA, CDR2 SQIVND (reference sequence). V shed 9 bases and J shed 7 bases, with 16 bases lying between them.

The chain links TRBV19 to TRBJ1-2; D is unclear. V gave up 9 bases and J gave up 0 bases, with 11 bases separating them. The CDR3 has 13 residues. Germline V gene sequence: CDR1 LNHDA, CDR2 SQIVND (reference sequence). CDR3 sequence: CASGRATNYGYTF. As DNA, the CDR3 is TGTGCCAGCGGTAGGGCAACTAACTATGGCTACACCTTC.

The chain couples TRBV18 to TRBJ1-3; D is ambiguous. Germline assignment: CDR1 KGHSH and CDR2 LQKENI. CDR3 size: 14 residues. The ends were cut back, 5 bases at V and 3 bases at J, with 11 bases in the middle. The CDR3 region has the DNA TGTGCCAGCTCAACTGGCAGTGGTGGAAACACCATATATTTT. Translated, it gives CASSTGSGGNTIYF.

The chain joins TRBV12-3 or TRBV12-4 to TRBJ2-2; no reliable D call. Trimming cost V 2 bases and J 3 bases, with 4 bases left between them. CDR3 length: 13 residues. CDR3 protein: CASSLRDTGELFF. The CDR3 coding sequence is TGTGCCAGCAGTTTACGGGACACCGGGGAGCTGTTTTTT.

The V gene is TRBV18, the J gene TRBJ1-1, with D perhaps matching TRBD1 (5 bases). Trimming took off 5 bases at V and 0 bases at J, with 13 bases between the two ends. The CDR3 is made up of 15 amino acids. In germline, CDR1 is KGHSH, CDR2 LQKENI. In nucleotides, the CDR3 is TGTGCCAGCTCAATGGATTGGGGGTTGAACACTGAAGCTTTCTTT. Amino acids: CASSMDWGLNTEAFF.

CDR3 amino acids: CASTLVGFNEQFF. CDR3 bases: TGTGCCAGCACACTGGTGGGGTTCAATGAGCAGTTCTTC. The V gene is TRBV2, the J gene TRBJ2-1; D remains unclear. Trimming took 7 bases from V and 6 from J, leaving 13 bases between them. CDR1 SNHLY and CDR2 FYNNEI come from the germline V gene. The CDR3 sequence is 13 residues long.

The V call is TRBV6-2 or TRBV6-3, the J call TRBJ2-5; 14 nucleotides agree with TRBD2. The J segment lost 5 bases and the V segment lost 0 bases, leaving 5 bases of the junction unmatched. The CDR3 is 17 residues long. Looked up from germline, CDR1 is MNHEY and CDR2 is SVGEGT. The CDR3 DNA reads TGTGCCAGCAGTTACTCGAGACTAGCGGGGGGGCAGGAGACCCAGTACTTC. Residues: CASSYSRLAGGQETQYF.

The CDR3 DNA reads TGCGCCAGCAGCCTAGACAGGGGCGGTAACTTTCAAGAGACCCAGTACTTC. Translating it yields CASSLDRGGNFQETQYF. V and J are TRBV5-1 and TRBJ2-5, with 8 nucleotides matching TRBD1. Unmatched junction bases numbered 13, after V lost 4 bases and J lost 2 bases. Germline CDR1 SGHRS, CDR2 YFSETQ. This CDR3 has 17 amino acids.

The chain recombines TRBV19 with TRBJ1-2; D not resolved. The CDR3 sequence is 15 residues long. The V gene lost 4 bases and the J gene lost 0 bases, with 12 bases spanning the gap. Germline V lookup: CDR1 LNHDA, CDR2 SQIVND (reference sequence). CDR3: CASSTGRNANYGYTF. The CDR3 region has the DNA TGTGCCAGTAGTACCGGACGAAATGCTAACTATGGCTACACCTTC.